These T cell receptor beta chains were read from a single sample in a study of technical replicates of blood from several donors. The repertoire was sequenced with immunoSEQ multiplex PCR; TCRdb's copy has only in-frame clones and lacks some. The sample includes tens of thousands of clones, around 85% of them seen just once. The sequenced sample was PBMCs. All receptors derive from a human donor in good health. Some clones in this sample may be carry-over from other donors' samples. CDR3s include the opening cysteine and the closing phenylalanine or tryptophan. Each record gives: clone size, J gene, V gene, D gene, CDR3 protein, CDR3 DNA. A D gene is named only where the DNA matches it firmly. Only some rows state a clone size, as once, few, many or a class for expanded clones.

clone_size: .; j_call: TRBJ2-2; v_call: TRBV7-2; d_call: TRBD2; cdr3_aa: CASSPGGAGTGELFF; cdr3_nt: TGTGCCAGCAGCCCCGGGGGGGCAGGCACCGGGGAGCTGTTTTTT
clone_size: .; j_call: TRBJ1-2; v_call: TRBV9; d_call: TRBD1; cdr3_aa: CASSVENRGVYGYTF; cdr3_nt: TGTGCCAGCAGCGTAGAGAACAGGGGGGTATATGGCTACACCTTC
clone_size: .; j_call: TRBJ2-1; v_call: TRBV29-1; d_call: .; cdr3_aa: CSVAFYGNEQFF; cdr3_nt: TGCAGCGTTGCCTTCTATGGCAATGAGCAGTTCTTC
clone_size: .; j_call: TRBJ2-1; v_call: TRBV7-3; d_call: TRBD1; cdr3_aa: CASSLGTGVTNEQFF; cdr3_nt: TGTGCCAGCAGCCTAGGGACAGGGGTTACCAATGAGCAGTTCTTC
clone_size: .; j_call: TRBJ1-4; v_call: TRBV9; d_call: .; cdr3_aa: CASSVEAQPNEKLFF; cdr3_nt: TGTGCCAGCAGCGTAGAGGCACAGCCTAATGAAAAACTGTTTTTT
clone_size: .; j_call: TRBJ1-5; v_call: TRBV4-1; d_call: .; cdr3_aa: CASSQVPDPNQPQHF; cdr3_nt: TGCGCCAGCAGCCAAGTCCCAGATCCCAATCAGCCCCAGCATTTT
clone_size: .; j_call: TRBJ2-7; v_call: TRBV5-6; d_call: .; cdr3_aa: CASSLMYLGLGAYEQYF; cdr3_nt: TGTGCCAGCAGCTTGATGTATTTGGGTCTAGGCGCCTACGAGCAGTACTTC
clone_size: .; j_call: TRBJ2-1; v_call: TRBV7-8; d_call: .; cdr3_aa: CASSLASGITNEQFF; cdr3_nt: TGTGCCAGCAGCTTAGCTAGCGGAATTACTAATGAGCAGTTCTTC
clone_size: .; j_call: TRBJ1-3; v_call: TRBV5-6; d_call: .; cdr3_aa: CASSFWGAGGNTIYF; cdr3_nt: TGTGCCAGCAGCTTCTGGGGCGCGGGAGGAAACACCATATATTTT
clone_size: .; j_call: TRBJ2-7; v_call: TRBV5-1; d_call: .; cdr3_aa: CASSLADGTFYEQYF; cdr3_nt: TGCGCCAGCAGCTTGGCCGATGGCACGTTTTACGAGCAGTACTTC
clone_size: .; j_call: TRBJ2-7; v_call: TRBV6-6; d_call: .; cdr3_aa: CASSYASYSRLEQYF; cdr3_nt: TGTGCCAGCAGTTACGCGAGTTATAGCCGTCTCGAGCAGTACTTC
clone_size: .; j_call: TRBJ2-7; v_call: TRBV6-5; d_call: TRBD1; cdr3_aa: CASSYRDRYEQYF; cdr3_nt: TGTGCCAGCAGTTACCGGGACAGGTACGAGCAGTACTTC
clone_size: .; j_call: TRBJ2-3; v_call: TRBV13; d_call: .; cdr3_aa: CASSLGRIDTQYF; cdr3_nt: TGTGCCAGCAGCTTAGGCCGTATAGATACGCAGTATTTT
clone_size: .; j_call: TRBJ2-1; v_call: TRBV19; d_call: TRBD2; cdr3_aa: CASSINGGGIYNEQFF; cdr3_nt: TGTGCCAGTAGTATTAACGGGGGGGGAATCTACAATGAGCAGTTCTTC
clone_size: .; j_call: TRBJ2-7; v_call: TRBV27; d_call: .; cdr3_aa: CASSPLSGHEQYF; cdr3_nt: TGTGCCAGCTCTCCGCTCAGCGGACACGAGCAGTACTTC
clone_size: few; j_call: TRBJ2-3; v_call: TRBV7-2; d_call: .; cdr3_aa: CASSLGANSDTQYF; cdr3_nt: TGTGCCAGCAGCCTAGGTGCCAACTCAGATACGCAGTATTTT
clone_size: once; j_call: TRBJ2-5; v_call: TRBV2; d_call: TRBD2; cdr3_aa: CASRVRLAGQTQYF; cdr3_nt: TGTGCCAGCCGTGTGAGACTAGCGGGACAGACCCAGTACTTC
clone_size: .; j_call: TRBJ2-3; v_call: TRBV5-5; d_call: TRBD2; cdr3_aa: CASHRWAGGIDTQYF; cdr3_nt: TGTGCCAGCCACCGTTGGGCGGGGGGGATAGATACGCAGTATTTT
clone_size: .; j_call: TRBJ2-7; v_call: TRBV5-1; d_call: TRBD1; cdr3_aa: CASSVDRGRTYEQYF; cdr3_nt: TGCGCCAGCAGCGTCGACAGGGGGCGTACCTACGAGCAGTACTTC
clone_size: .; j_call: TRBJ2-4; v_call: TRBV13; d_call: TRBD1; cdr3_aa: CASSARDSDLSIQYF; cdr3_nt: TGTGCCAGCAGCGCCCGGGACAGCGACCTTAGCATTCAGTACTTC
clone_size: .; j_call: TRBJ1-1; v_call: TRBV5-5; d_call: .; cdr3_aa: CASSRRGDQFGTEAFF; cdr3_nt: TGTGCCAGCAGCCGGCGCGGAGACCAATTCGGGACTGAAGCTTTCTTT
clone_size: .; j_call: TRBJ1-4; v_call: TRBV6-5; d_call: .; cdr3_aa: CASSYSATGEEKLFF; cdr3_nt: TGTGCCAGCAGTTACTCGGCGACAGGAGAAGAAAAACTGTTTTTT
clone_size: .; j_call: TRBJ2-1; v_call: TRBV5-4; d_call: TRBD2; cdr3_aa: CASSLGGGSYNEQFF; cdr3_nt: TGTGCCAGCAGCTTGGGCGGGGGATCCTACAATGAGCAGTTCTTC
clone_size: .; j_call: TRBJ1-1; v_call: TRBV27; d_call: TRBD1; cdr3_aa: CASLTRTGMNTEAFF; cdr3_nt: TGTGCCAGCCTTACTCGGACAGGTATGAACACTGAAGCTTTCTTT
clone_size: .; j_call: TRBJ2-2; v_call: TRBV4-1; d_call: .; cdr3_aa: CASRGVQGSNTGELFF; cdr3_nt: TGCGCCAGCAGGGGGGTGCAGGGGTCGAACACCGGGGAGCTGTTTTTT
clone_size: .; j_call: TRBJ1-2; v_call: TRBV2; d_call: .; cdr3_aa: CARKQENYGYTF; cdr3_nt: TGTGCCAGGAAACAGGAGAACTATGGCTACACCTTC
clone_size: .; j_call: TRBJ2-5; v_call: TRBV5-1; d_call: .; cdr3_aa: CASSITGWQGETQYF; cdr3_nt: TGCGCCAGCAGCATTACGGGGTGGCAAGGAGAGACCCAGTACTTC
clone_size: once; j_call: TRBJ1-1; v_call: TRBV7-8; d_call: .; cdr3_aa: CASSLYRVGAEAFF; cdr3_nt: TGTGCCAGCAGCTTATACAGGGTCGGGGCTGAAGCTTTCTTT
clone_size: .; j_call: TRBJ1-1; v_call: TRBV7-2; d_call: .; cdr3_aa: CASSLPLVADEAFF; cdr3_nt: TGTGCCAGCAGCTTACCCCTGGTGGCAGATGAAGCTTTCTTT
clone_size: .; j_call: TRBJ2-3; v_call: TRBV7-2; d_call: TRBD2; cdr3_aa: CASSLLNRGVTDTQYF; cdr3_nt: TGTGCCAGCAGCTTATTAAATCGGGGGGTCACAGATACGCAGTATTTT
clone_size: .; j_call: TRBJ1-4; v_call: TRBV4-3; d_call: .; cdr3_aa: CASSQGLNEKLFF; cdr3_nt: TGCGCCAGCAGCCAAGGACTTAATGAAAAACTGTTTTTT
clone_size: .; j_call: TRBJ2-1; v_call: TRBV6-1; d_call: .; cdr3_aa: CATTSGQGNYNEQFF; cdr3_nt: TGTGCCACCACAAGCGGCCAGGGGAATTACAATGAGCAGTTCTTC
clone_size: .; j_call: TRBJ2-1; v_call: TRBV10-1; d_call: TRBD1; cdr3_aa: CASSETRQGFEQFF; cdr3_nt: TGCGCCAGCAGTGAGACGAGACAGGGATTTGAGCAGTTCTTC
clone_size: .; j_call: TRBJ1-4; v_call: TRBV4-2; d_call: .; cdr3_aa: CASSQGQINEKLFF; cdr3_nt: TGTGCCAGCAGCCAAGGTCAGATTAATGAAAAACTGTTTTTT
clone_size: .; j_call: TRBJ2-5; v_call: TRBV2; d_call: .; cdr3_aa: CASSRSEATQYF; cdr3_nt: TGTGCCAGCAGTAGAAGTGAGGCGACCCAGTACTTC
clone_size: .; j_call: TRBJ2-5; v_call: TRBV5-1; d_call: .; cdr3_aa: CASSGLDSIETQYF; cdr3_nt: TGCGCCAGCAGCGGGTTGGACTCGATAGAGACCCAGTACTTC
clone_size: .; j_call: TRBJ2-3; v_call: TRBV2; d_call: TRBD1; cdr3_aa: CASSPGTGGTDTQYF; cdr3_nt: TGTGCCAGCAGCCCCGGGACAGGAGGCACAGATACGCAGTATTTT
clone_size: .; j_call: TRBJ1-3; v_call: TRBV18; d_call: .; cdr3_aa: CASSRTGGDLNGNTIYF; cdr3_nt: TGTGCCAGCTCACGGACCGGGGGGGACCTAAATGGAAACACCATATATTTT
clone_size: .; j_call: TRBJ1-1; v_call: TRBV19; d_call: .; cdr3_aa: CASSIIGVMNTEAFF; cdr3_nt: TGTGCCAGTAGTATAATAGGGGTCATGAACACTGAAGCTTTCTTT
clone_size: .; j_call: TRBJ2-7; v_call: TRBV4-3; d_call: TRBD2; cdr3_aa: CASSPRLAEMYEQYF; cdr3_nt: TGCGCCAGCAGCCCCCGACTAGCGGAGATGTACGAGCAGTACTTC
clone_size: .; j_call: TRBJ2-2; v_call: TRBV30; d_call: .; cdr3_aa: CAWSVMGARAGELFF; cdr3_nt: TGTGCCTGGAGTGTAATGGGGGCCCGGGCCGGGGAGCTGTTTTTT
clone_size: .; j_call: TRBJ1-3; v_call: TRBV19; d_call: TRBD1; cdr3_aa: CASSTGGNTIYF; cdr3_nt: TGTGCCAGTAGCACAGGGGGTAACACCATATATTTT
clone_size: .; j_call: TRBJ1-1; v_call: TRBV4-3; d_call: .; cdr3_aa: CASSQGRSQAFF; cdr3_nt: TGCGCCAGCAGCCAAGGGAGATCGCAAGCTTTCTTT
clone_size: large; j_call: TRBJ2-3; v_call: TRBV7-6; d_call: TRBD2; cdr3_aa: CASSLGAGGWTDTQYF; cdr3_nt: TGTGCCAGCAGCTTAGGAGCGGGGGGGTGGACAGATACGCAGTATTTT
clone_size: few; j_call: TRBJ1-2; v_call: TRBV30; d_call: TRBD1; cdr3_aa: CAWGRTGVYYGYTF; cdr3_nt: TGTGCCTGGGGAAGGACAGGGGTGTACTATGGCTACACCTTC
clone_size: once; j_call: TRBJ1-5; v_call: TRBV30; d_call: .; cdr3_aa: CAWNRAGQPQHF; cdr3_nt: TGTGCCTGGAACAGGGCTGGTCAGCCCCAGCATTTT
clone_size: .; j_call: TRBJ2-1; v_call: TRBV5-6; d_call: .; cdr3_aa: CASRSGHLSGYEQFF; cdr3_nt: TGTGCCAGCAGGTCGGGACACCTATCTGGATACGAGCAGTTCTTC
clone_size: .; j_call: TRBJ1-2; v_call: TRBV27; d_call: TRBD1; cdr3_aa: CASSLSPRTGPSYGYTF; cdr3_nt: TGTGCCAGCAGTTTATCTCCCCGGACAGGGCCTAGCTATGGCTACACCTTC
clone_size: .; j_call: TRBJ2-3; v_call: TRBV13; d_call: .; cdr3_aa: CASSTDRHTDTQYF; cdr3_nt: TGTGCCAGCAGCACCGACAGACACACAGATACGCAGTATTTT
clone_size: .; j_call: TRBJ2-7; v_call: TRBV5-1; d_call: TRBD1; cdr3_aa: CASRRDSPYEQYF; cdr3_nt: TGCGCCAGCCGAAGGGACAGTCCCTACGAGCAGTACTTC
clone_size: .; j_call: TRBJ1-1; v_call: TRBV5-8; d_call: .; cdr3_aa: CASSLGSAGMNTEAFF; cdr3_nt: TGTGCCAGCAGCTTAGGTTCGGCAGGCATGAACACTGAAGCTTTCTTT
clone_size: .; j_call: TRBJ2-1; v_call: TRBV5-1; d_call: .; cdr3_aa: CASSLGASTYNEQFF; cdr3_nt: TGCGCCAGCAGCTTGGGGGCTTCCACCTACAATGAGCAGTTCTTC
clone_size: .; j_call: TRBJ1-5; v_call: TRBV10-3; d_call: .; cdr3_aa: CAFHPDREVSNQPQHF; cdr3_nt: TGTGCTTTCCACCCCGACAGAGAAGTTAGCAATCAGCCCCAGCATTTT
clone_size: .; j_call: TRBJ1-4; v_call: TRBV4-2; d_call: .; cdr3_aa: CASSQDRSGGAEKLFF; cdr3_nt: TGTGCCAGCAGCCAAGATAGGAGCGGGGGCGCTGAAAAACTGTTTTTT